Listed below are T cell receptor beta chains from one sample, sequenced in a study of blood T cell repertoires in COVID-19. The table came from immunoSEQ multiplex PCR; TCRdb's copy has only in-frame clones and leaves some out. This table holds tens of thousands of clones, about 82% found once. Sequences were obtained from peripheral blood. The source of these receptors is a human donor with active COVID-19. The donor label of this sample is uncertain. The CDR3 runs from the conserved cysteine through the conserved F or W. The D gene is left open where the match is weak. Size is omitted from some rows. Given values are once, few, many or a class for expanded clones.

TRBJ2-7 | - | TRBV6-2/TRBV6-3 | - | TGTGCCAGCAGCCGCTCGGGGCGGGGCACCTACGAGCAGTACTTC | CASSRSGRGTYEQYF
TRBJ2-1 | TRBD2 | TRBV3-1/TRBV3-2 | - | TGTGCCAGCGGATTAGCGGGGGGGCCTAATGAGCAGTTCTTC | CASGLAGGPNEQFF
TRBJ2-3 | TRBD1 | TRBV5-1 | - | TGCGCCAGCAGCTCCGGGACAGGCACAGATACGCAGTATTTT | CASSSGTGTDTQYF
TRBJ1-5 | - | TRBV4-1 | once | TGCGCCAGCAGCCAAGACCGGGTCTATAGCAATCAGCCCCAGCATTTT | CASSQDRVYSNQPQHF
TRBJ2-3 | - | TRBV11-3 | - | TGTGCCAGCAGCTTAGTGGCAGGGGCGACCACAGATACGCAGTATTTT | CASSLVAGATTDTQYF
TRBJ2-5 | - | TRBV28 | - | TGTGCCAGCAGTTTGCGGCTTGGAGAGACCCAGTACTTC | CASSLRLGETQYF
TRBJ1-5 | TRBD1 | TRBV28 | few | TGTGCCAGCAGGGCGACAGGGTTAAGCAATCAGCCCCAGCATTTT | CASRATGLSNQPQHF
TRBJ2-3 | TRBD2 | TRBV7-9 | - | TGTGCCAGCAGCTTAGTGGCGGGAGGGCCTGATACGCAGTATTTT | CASSLVAGGPDTQYF
TRBJ2-1 | - | TRBV29-1 | once | TGCAGCGTTGATGTCCTACAGCTGGGTGAGCAGTTCTTC | CSVDVLQLGEQFF
TRBJ2-3 | - | TRBV7-8 | once | TGTGCCAGCAGCCGCCCAGACAGGTGGCGCGCAGATACGCAGTATTTT | CASSRPDRWRADTQYF
TRBJ2-4 | TRBD1 | TRBV12-5 | - | TGTGCTAGTGGTTTTCGGACAGGGGTGGACATTCAGTACTTC | CASGFRTGVDIQYF
TRBJ1-6 | - | TRBV6-6 | - | TGTGCCAGCCTGGGCCCAAATAATTCACCCCTCCACTTT | CASLGPNNSPLHF
TRBJ2-5 | - | TRBV5-1 | - | TGCGCCAGCAGCTTGGCGGGCGGGGAGACCCAGTACTTC | CASSLAGGETQYF
TRBJ1-3 | TRBD1 | TRBV7-8 | once | TGTGCCAGCAGCTTAGGTTCTTTGAGGGGGCCGGTCGGAAACACCATATATTTT | CASSLGSLRGPVGNTIYF
TRBJ2-7 | - | TRBV12-3/TRBV12-4 | - | TGTGCCAGCGCGGACAGCCCCTACGAGCAGTACTTC | CASADSPYEQYF
TRBJ2-1 | - | TRBV12-3/TRBV12-4 | - | TGTGCCAGCAGTTTATTGGGGCCCCATACATTCTTC | CASSLLGPHTFF
TRBJ2-3 | TRBD2 | TRBV6-2/TRBV6-3 | - | TGTGCCAGCAGTTACGTACTTGGGACTAGCGGGATGTTCACAGATACGCAGTATTTT | CASSYVLGTSGMFTDTQYF
TRBJ1-2 | TRBD1 | TRBV7-8 | - | TGTGCCAGCAGCTCACGGGACAGCTATGGCTACACCTTC | CASSSRDSYGYTF
TRBJ2-1 | TRBD1 | TRBV19 | - | TGTGCCAGTAGTATATTGGATTTGTACAGGGGGCCGCACGATGAGCAGTTCTTC | CASSILDLYRGPHDEQFF
TRBJ2-1 | - | TRBV30 | - | TGTGCCTGGGGAACCGGGACATCCTACAATGAGCAGTTCTTC | CAWGTGTSYNEQFF
TRBJ2-1 | - | TRBV7-8 | once | TGTGCCAGCAGCTCCACCCTGGGGGCGGCTTGGGGTAATGAGCAGTTCTTC | CASSSTLGAAWGNEQFF
TRBJ2-7 | TRBD2 | TRBV5-1 | - | TGCGCCAGCAGCTTGACTAGCGGACTCTACGAGCAGTACTTC | CASSLTSGLYEQYF
TRBJ2-6 | - | TRBV3-1/TRBV3-2 | - | TGTGCCAGCAGCCACCCTGGGGGGACTGGGGCCAACGTCCTGACTTTC | CASSHPGGTGANVLTF
TRBJ1-6 | TRBD1 | TRBV11-2 | - | TGTGCCAGCAGCTTAGATGGGGGACAGGCGGGTTCACCCCTCCACTTT | CASSLDGGQAGSPLHF
TRBJ1-4 | - | TRBV28 | few | TGTGCCAGCAACCCAATGGGAGCACCGGAAAAACTGTTTTTT | CASNPMGAPEKLFF
TRBJ2-2 | TRBD2 | TRBV24-1 | - | TGTGCCCCGTTGACAGAGACTAGCGGGGCGGACACCGGGGAGCTGTTTTTT | CAPLTETSGADTGELFF
TRBJ1-2 | TRBD1 | TRBV29-1 | - | TGCAGCGCTGGACAGGGCTATGGCTACACCTTC | CSAGQGYGYTF
TRBJ2-1 | TRBD2 | TRBV6-2/TRBV6-3 | - | TGTGCCAGCAGTTACAGCCCTAGCGGGAGCCACAATGAGCAGTTCTTC | CASSYSPSGSHNEQFF
TRBJ2-7 | - | TRBV19 | - | TGTGCCAGTAGTCCCACTGGAGGTCTCAATGGGCAGTACTTC | CASSPTGGLNGQYF
TRBJ2-4 | - | TRBV5-1 | once | TGCGCCAGCAGCCCGGGGGGCCCTCGTTACGGCATTCAGTACTTC | CASSPGGPRYGIQYF
TRBJ1-1 | - | TRBV18 | - | TGTGCCAGCTCAGAGGACATGAACACTGAAGCTTTCTTT | CASSEDMNTEAFF
TRBJ2-1 | TRBD1 | TRBV11-3 | - | TGTGCCAGCAGCTTTAAGGGACAGGGGGCTCGCGAGCAGTTCTTC | CASSFKGQGAREQFF
TRBJ2-7 | - | TRBV7-2 | once | TGTGCCAGCAGCATCATCAACTACGAGCAGTACTTC | CASSIINYEQYF
TRBJ2-2 | - | TRBV28 | - | TGTGCCAGCAGTTTATATCGGAACACCGGGGAGCTGTTTTTT | CASSLYRNTGELFF
TRBJ2-7 | TRBD1 | TRBV10-3 | once | TGTGCCATCAGTGTAAGGGACAGGGGCTCCTACGAGCAGTACTTC | CAISVRDRGSYEQYF
TRBJ2-7 | TRBD1 | TRBV6-1 | - | TGTGCCAGCAGTGATGGAAGGGGGCCGAGTTCACCCTACGAGCAGTACTTC | CASSDGRGPSSPYEQYF
TRBJ2-7 | - | TRBV6-5 | - | TGTGCCAGCATTGGGGACTTATCTACGAGGCAGTACTTC | CASIGDLSTRQYF
TRBJ2-7 | TRBD1 | TRBV27 | few | TGTGCCAGCACCAAGGAGAGAGGGACAGGGTCCTACGAGCAGTACTTC | CASTKERGTGSYEQYF
TRBJ2-7 | TRBD1 | TRBV5-1 | - | TGCGCCAGCAGCGAGCCTCCGGGACAGGGGTACTACGAGCAGTACTTC | CASSEPPGQGYYEQYF
TRBJ2-2 | TRBD1 | TRBV9 | - | TGTGCCAGCAGCGTTGGGACAGCCGGATATTGGGAGCTGTTTTTT | CASSVGTAGYWELFF
TRBJ1-6 | - | TRBV12-3/TRBV12-4 | - | TGTGCCAGCAGTTCCCGGGGTTCACCCCTCCACTTT | CASSSRGSPLHF
TRBJ1-2 | - | TRBV5-1 | - | TGCGCCAGCAGCTTGGGGGGAGACCCTTATGGCTACACCTTC | CASSLGGDPYGYTF
TRBJ2-3 | - | TRBV6-1 | - | TGTGCCAGCAGTGAAGGGGCGAGAGTTCCATCACTCGATACGCAGTATTTT | CASSEGARVPSLDTQYF
TRBJ2-1 | - | TRBV11-2 | - | TGTGCCAGCAGCTTTCGAGGCTACAATGAGCAGTTCTTC | CASSFRGYNEQFF
TRBJ2-7 | TRBD2 | TRBV7-7 | - | TGTGCTAGCAGCCCCCGCGCGGGAGGACACGAGCAGTACTTC | CASSPRAGGHEQYF
TRBJ2-5 | TRBD1 | TRBV6-5 | - | TGTGCCAGCAGTTACTCTCGCAGGGGGCCTCAAGAGACCCAGTACTTC | CASSYSRRGPQETQYF
TRBJ2-6 | - | TRBV7-6 | once | TGTGCCAGCAGCTTAGCGCTAGGCTCTGGGGCCAACGTCCTGACTTTC | CASSLALGSGANVLTF
TRBJ2-3 | TRBD2 | TRBV3-1/TRBV3-2 | medium-sized | TGTGCCAGCAGCCAACTAGCGGACACAGATACGCAGTATTTT | CASSQLADTDTQYF
TRBJ2-5 | TRBD2 | TRBV9 | - | TGTGCCAGCAGCGTATTAGCGGGGGGGCGAGAGACCCAGTACTTC | CASSVLAGGRETQYF